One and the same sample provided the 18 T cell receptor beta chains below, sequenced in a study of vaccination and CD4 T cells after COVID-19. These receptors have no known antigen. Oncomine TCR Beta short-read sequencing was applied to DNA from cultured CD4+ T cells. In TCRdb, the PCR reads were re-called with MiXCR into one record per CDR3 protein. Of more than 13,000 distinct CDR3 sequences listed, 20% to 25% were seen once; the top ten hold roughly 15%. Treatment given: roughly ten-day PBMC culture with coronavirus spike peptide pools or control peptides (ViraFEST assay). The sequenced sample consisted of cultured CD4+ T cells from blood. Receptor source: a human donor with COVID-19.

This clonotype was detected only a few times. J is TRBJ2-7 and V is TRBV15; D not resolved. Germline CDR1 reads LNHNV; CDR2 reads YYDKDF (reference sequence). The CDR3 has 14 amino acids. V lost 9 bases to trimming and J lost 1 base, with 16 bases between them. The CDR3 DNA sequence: TGTGCCACACACCCGGGCGGACGGTCCTACGAGCAGTACTTC. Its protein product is CATHPGGRSYEQYF.

The CDR3 nucleotides read TGTGCCAGCAGCCACGGGCGGGGGGACACCGGGGAGCTGTTTTTT. Its translation: CASSHGRGDTGELFF. V and J are TRBV7-9 and TRBJ2-2; 8 nucleotides line up with TRBD2. The CDR3 sequence is 15 residues long. Losses at the gene ends were 5 bases for V and 3 bases for J; bases not matched to a gene: 5. Looked up from germline, CDR1 is SEHNR and CDR2 is FQNEAQ (reference sequence).

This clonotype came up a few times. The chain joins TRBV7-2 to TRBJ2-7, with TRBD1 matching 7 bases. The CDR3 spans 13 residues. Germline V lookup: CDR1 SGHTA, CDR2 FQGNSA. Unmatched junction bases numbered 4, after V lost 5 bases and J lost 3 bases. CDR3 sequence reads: CASSTRTGYEQYF. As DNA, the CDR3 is TGTGCCAGCAGCACACGGACAGGCTACGAGCAGTACTTC.

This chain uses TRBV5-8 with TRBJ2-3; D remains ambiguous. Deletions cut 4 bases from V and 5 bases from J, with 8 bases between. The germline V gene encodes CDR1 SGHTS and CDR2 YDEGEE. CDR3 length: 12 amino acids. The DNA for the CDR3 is TGTGCCAGCAGCCACGAAGAAGATACGCAGTATTTT. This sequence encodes CASSHEEDTQYF.

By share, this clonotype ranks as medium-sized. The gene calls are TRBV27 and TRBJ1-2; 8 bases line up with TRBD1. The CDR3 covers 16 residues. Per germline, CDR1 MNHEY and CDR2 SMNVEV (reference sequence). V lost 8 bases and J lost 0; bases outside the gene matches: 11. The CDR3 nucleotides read TGTGCCAGCCGCTTCAACACGGACAGGGCTAACTATGGCTACACCTTC. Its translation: CASRFNTDRANYGYTF.

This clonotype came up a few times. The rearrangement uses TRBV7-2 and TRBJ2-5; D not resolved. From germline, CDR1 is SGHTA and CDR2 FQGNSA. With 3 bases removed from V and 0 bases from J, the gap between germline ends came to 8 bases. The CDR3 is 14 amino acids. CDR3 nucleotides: TGTGCCAGCAGCTTTTGGGGAAACCAAGAGACCCAGTACTTC. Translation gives CASSFWGNQETQYF.

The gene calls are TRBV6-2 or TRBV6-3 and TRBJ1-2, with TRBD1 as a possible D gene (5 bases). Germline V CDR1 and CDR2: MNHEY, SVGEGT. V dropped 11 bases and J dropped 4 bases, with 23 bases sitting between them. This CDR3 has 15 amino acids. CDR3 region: CAGKNGGEPLYGYTF. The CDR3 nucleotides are TGTGCCGGCAAAAACGGGGGGGAACCCCTCTATGGCTACACCTTC.

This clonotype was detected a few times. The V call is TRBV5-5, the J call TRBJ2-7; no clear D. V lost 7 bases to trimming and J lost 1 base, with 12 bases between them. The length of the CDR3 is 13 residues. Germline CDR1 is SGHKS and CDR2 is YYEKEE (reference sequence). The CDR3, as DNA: TGTGCCAGCTTTTCCCCGAGATCCTACGAGCAGTACTTC. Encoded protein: CASFSPRSYEQYF.

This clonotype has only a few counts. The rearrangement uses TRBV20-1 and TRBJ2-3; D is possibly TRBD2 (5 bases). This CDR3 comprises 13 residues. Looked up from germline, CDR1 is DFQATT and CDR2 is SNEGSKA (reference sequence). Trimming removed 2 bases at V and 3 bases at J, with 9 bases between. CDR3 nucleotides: TGCAGTGCTAGAACGGGGTGGACAGATACGCAGTATTTT. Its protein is CSARTGWTDTQYF.

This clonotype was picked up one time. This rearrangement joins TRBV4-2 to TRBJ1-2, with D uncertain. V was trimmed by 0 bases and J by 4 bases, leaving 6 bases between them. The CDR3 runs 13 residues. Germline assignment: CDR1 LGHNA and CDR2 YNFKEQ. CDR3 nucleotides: TGTGCCAGCAGCCAAGATAGGACCTATGGCTACACCTTC. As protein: CASSQDRTYGYTF.

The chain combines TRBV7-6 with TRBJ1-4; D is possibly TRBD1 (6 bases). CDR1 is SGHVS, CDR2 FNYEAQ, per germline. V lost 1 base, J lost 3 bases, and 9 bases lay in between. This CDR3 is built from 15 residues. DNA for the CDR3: TGTGCCAGCAGCTTAGGGGGGGCGGCTAATGAAAAACTGTTTTTT. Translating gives CASSLGGAANEKLFF.

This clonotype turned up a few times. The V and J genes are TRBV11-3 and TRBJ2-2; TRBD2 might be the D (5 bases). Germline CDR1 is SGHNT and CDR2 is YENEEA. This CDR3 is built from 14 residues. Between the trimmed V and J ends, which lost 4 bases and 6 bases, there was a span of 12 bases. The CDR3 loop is CASSSFTRPGELFF. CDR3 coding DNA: TGTGCCAGCAGCTCCTTTACTAGGCCCGGGGAGCTGTTTTTT.

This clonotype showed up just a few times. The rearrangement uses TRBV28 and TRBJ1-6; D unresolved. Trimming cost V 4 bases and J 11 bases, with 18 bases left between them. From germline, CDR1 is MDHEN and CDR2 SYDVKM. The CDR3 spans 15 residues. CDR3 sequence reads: CASSSPGPVGTPLHF. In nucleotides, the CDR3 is TGTGCCAGCAGTTCCCCGGGCCCAGTAGGGACACCCCTCCACTTT.

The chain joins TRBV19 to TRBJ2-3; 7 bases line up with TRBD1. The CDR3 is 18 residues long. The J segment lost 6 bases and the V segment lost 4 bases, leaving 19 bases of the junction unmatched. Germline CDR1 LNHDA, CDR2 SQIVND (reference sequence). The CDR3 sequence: CASSRYLRDSSSTDTQYF. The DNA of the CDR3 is TGTGCCAGTAGTAGATACCTTCGGGACAGTTCGTCCACGGATACGCAGTATTTT.

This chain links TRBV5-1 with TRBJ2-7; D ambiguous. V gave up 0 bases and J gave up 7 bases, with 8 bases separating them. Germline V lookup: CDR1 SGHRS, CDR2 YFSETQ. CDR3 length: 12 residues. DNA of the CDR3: TGCGCCAGCAGCTTGGAAATGGGAGAGCAGTACTTC. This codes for CASSLEMGEQYF.

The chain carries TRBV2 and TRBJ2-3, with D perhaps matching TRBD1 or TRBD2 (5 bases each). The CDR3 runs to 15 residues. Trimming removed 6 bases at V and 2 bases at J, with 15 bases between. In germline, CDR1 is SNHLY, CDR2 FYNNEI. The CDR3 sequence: CASRPRGDVTDTQYF. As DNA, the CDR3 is TGTGCCAGCAGGCCTAGAGGGGACGTCACAGATACGCAGTATTTT. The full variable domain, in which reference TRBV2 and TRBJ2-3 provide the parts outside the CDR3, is EPEVTQTPSHQVTQMGQEVILRCVPISNHLYFYWYRQILGQKVEFLVSFYNNEISEKSEIFDDQFSVERPDGSNFTLKIRSTKLEDSAMYFCASRPRGDVTDTQYFGPGTRLTVL.

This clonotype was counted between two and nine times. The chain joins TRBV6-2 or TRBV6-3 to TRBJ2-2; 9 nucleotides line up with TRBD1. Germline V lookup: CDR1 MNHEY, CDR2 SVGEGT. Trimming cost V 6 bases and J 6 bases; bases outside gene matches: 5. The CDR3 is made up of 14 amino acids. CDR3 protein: CASRETGGAGELFF. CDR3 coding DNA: TGTGCCAGCAGAGAAACAGGGGGCGCCGGGGAGCTGTTTTTT.

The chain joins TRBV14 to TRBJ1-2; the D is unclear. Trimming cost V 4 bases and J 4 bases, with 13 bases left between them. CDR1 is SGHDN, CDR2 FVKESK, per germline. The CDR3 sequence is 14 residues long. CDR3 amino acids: CASSPTSQLYGYTF. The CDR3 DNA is TGTGCCAGCAGCCCTACTTCCCAACTCTATGGCTACACCTTC.